The clone carrying this TCR beta chain has more than one count but fewer than ten. Libraries were prepared by immunoSEQ multiplex PCR; TCRdb keeps only in-frame clonotypes and omits some of them. The sample consists of more than 110,000 clones, around 93% of them appearing once. CDR1 MNHNS and CDR2 SASEGT come from the germline V gene. This CDR3 is 13 amino acids long. V lost 3 bases and J 4 bases, leaving 10 bases between the germline ends. The sample originates from a study of T cell responses to AZD1222 COVID-19 vaccine. The TCR sequence derives from an adult in good health. Sample: peripheral blood, taken on day 0 of AZD1222 vaccination. V gene TRBV6-1 combines with J gene TRBJ2-7, with D perhaps TRBD2 (6 bases). CDR3 in amino acids: CASSERDEYEQYF. The CDR3 region has the DNA TGTGCCAGCAGTGAGCGGGACGAATACGAGCAGTACTTC.